A selection of T cell receptor beta chains follows, all from one sample in a study of blood T cell repertoires in COVID-19. The assay was immunoSEQ multiplex PCR, and TCRdb's table has in-frame clones only and misses some. The data contain some 250,000 clones, around 88% of them singletons. Sequences were obtained from PBMCs or T cells enriched from blood (not recorded which). These TCRs come from a man aged 35 to 55 who had recovered from COVID-19. Both conserved end residues are part of each CDR3. Each record gives: clone size, D gene, J gene, V gene, CDR3 DNA, CDR3 protein. D genes are given only for firm matches. Not every row has a clone size; where given, it reads once, few, many or a size class.

.,.,TRBJ2-3,TRBV4-3,TGCGCCAGCAGCCAGGACAGACAAACTAGCACAGATACGCAGTATTTT,CASSQDRQTSTDTQYF
once,.,TRBJ1-2,TRBV30,TGTGCCTGGAGTGTACGGTATTCTAGCTATGGCTACACCTTC,CAWSVRYSSYGYTF
.,TRBD2,TRBJ2-5,TRBV7-8,TGTGCCAGCAGCTTAGAGTGGCTAGCGGGGGGCCAAGAGACCCAGTACTTC,CASSLEWLAGGQETQYF
many,.,TRBJ1-3,TRBV2,TGTGCCAGCAGTGGGGCCGGAAACACCATATATTTT,CASSGAGNTIYF
.,.,TRBJ2-1,TRBV19,TGTGCCAGTAGTAGTTCAAACGCGTACAATGAGCAGTTCTTC,CASSSSNAYNEQFF
.,.,TRBJ2-1,TRBV19,TGTGCCAGTAGTAAACCCACTATCTCCTACAATGAGCAGTTCTTC,CASSKPTISYNEQFF
.,.,TRBJ1-5,TRBV18,TGTGCCAGCTCGCAATCCCCCATAGCTCAGCCCCAGCATTTT,CASSQSPIAQPQHF
few,.,TRBJ1-5,TRBV18,TGTGCCAGCTCACCTGGGGAGGGCAATCAGCCCCAGCATTTT,CASSPGEGNQPQHF
.,TRBD1,TRBJ2-7,TRBV27,TGTGCCAGCAGTTTGAAAAGGGACAGCTCCTACGAGCAGTACTTC,CASSLKRDSSYEQYF
.,TRBD2,TRBJ2-7,TRBV28,TGTGCCAGCAAGAGTAGCGGGACTTCCTACGAGCAGTACTTC,CASKSSGTSYEQYF
.,TRBD2,TRBJ2-2,TRBV28,TGTGCCAGCAGCCCGATGGATGGACTAGCGGGAGTGGGCGGGGAGCTGTTTTTT,CASSPMDGLAGVGGELFF
.,.,TRBJ1-2,TRBV6-5,TGTGCCAGCAGTCCCCAGGCTAACTATGGCTACACCTTC,CASSPQANYGYTF
.,TRBD1,TRBJ2-7,TRBV14,TGTGCCAGCAGCCCCCAACCAGGGGGTCAATTCGAGCAGTACTTC,CASSPQPGGQFEQYF
.,TRBD1,TRBJ1-1,TRBV5-4,TGTGCCAGCAGCTTGAGGGGACAGGGAGGAACTGAAGCTTTCTTT,CASSLRGQGGTEAFF
.,.,TRBJ1-4,TRBV4-1,TGCGCCAGCAGCCGCTTGGGAGCAACTAATGAAAAACTGTTTTTT,CASSRLGATNEKLFF
.,.,TRBJ2-3,TRBV28,TGTGCCAGCCTAGGGGAACGACCCACAGATACGCAGTATTTT,CASLGERPTDTQYF
.,TRBD1,TRBJ2-1,TRBV11-2,TGTGCCAGCAGCCCCGACAGGGTTTGGAATGAGCAGTTCTTC,CASSPDRVWNEQFF
.,TRBD2,TRBJ2-5,TRBV9,TGTGCCAGCAGCGTAGGTGCTAGCGGGGACATCCACGAGACCCAGTACTTC,CASSVGASGDIHETQYF
once,TRBD2,TRBJ2-3,TRBV5-5,TGTGCCAGCAGCTTGGTGCGGGGGACCACAGATACGCAGTATTTT,CASSLVRGTTDTQYF
.,.,TRBJ1-1,TRBV6-5,TGTGCCAGCAGTCCGATCGACAGGAACACTGAAGCTTTCTTT,CASSPIDRNTEAFF
.,.,TRBJ1-2,TRBV6-5,TGTGCCAGCAGTTACCCGGGGAGCTATGGCTACACCTTC,CASSYPGSYGYTF
.,.,TRBJ2-7,TRBV11-3,TGTGCCAGCAGATCAGGGGTCTACGAGCAGTACTTC,CASRSGVYEQYF
.,TRBD1,TRBJ1-6,TRBV7-2,TGTGCCAGCAGACCGGGACAGGGAGGTTTCCCGTGGGTAACACCCCTCCACTTT,CASRPGQGGFPWVTPLHF
.,.,TRBJ1-5,TRBV10-3,TGTGCCATCGGAGCGTTCATAGATGAAAGTGGGAATCAGCCCCAGCATTTT,CAIGAFIDESGNQPQHF
.,.,TRBJ2-3,TRBV5-4,TGTGCCAGCAGCTTGTGGCGTCTTCAGGGAATCGCAGATACGCAGTATTTT,CASSLWRLQGIADTQYF
.,TRBD2,TRBJ2-1,TRBV7-9,TGTGCCAGCAGCTTCCCATTAGCGGGACCTGAGAATGAGCAGTTCTTC,CASSFPLAGPENEQFF
.,.,TRBJ2-7,TRBV7-9,TGTGCCAGCAGCTTAACTCTCTCCTACGAGCAGTACTTC,CASSLTLSYEQYF
.,TRBD1,TRBJ2-7,TRBV7-2,TGTGCCAGCAGCGACAGGGCACCCTACGAGCAGTACTTC,CASSDRAPYEQYF
once,.,TRBJ2-7,TRBV15,TGTGCCACCAAAACGGTCGGGAGCTACGAGCAGTACTTC,CATKTVGSYEQYF
.,.,TRBJ2-5,TRBV2,TGTGCCAGCAGTGTGAACAGGGAAGAGACCCAGTACTTC,CASSVNREETQYF
.,.,TRBJ2-7,TRBV27,TGTGCCAGCAGTCCTGACACGTATCCTAACGAGCAGTACTTC,CASSPDTYPNEQYF
.,TRBD1,TRBJ1-2,TRBV7-2,TGTGCCAGCAGCGCAAACCCGGGACAGGGGGCGCCTGGCTACACCTTC,CASSANPGQGAPGYTF
.,.,TRBJ2-5,TRBV18,TGTGCCAGCTCACCGGGACAAAAAGAGACCCAGTACTTC,CASSPGQKETQYF
.,TRBD2,TRBJ2-1,TRBV9,TGTGCCAGCTCCGGCTCGGTAGCGGGGGGGGGCAATGAGCAGTTCTTC,CASSGSVAGGGNEQFF
.,TRBD2,TRBJ2-1,TRBV11-2,TGTGCCAGCAGCTTAGTCGGCTCTAGCGGAGCCAATGAGCAGTTCTTC,CASSLVGSSGANEQFF
few,.,TRBJ2-7,TRBV5-5,TGTGCCAGCAGCTTGACTAGTAGAATCTACGAGCAGTACTTC,CASSLTSRIYEQYF
.,TRBD2,TRBJ2-3,TRBV30,TGTGCCTGGAGCGGACTAGCAGGCACAGATACGCAGTATTTT,CAWSGLAGTDTQYF
.,TRBD1,TRBJ1-2,TRBV20-1,TGCAGTGCTAGTGACAGGGGGCTTAGCGGCTACACCTTC,CSASDRGLSGYTF
few,.,TRBJ1-2,TRBV9,TGTGCCAGCAGCGTAGGCCCAGAAGCTAACTATGGCTACACCTTC,CASSVGPEANYGYTF
.,.,TRBJ1-1,TRBV11-3,TGTGCCAGCAGCGGCGGATCCAAGCAGAACACTGAAGCTTTCTTT,CASSGGSKQNTEAFF